The rows below give T cell receptor beta chains drawn from one sample of a study of radiation and T cells in renal cell carcinoma. Repertoires were generated with immunoSEQ multiplex PCR, while TCRdb's copy carries only in-frame clones and drops some. The sample gives tens of thousands of clones, over 60% of which show up once; more than 6.5% is in the top ten. The sample consisted of blood, taken from a patient whose treatment included radiotherapy and nephrectomy. Receptors originate from a man in his 60s with renal cell carcinoma. CDR3s include the opening cysteine and the closing phenylalanine or tryptophan. A D gene is named only where the DNA matches it firmly. Where a row states a size, it is once, few, many or the class of an expanded clone; other rows omit it.

d_call,j_call,v_call,clone_size,cdr3_nt,cdr3_aa
.,TRBJ1-6,TRBV15,.,TGTGCCACCAGCAGAGCTCACGCGCCCCTTTCACCCCTCCACTTT,CATSRAHAPLSPLHF
.,TRBJ2-3,TRBV7-2,.,TGTGCCAGCAGCCCTGTGGCAGCTTCTATACCCACAGATACGCAGTATTTT,CASSPVAASIPTDTQYF
.,TRBJ2-5,TRBV28,once,TGTGCCAGCAGTTTGCCCCAAATGGGAGAGACCCAGTACTTC,CASSLPQMGETQYF
.,TRBJ2-1,TRBV9,.,TGTGCCAGCAGCGTAGACCTAGGTGAGCAGTTCTTC,CASSVDLGEQFF
.,TRBJ1-5,TRBV2,.,TGTGCCAGCGAAGGACTGAGATCAGCCCAGCATTTT,CASEGLRSAQHF
TRBD2,TRBJ2-1,TRBV19,.,TGTGCCAGTAACGAGCGGGGGGGCTACAATGAGCAGTTCTTC,CASNERGGYNEQFF
.,TRBJ2-7,TRBV6-1,few,TGTGCCAGCACCCAACTACAGGGAGGCTACGAGCAGTACTTC,CASTQLQGGYEQYF
.,TRBJ1-2,TRBV5-1,.,TGCGCCAGCAGCTTTATGAGGGATGGCTACACCTTC,CASSFMRDGYTF
.,TRBJ2-2,TRBV6-5,.,TGTGCCAGCAGTTACTCGAAGGCTATCGGGGAGCTGTTTTTT,CASSYSKAIGELFF
.,TRBJ1-2,TRBV15,.,TGTGCCACCAGCAGTGCCGCCATTACTAACTATGGCTACACCTTC,CATSSAAITNYGYTF
.,TRBJ1-4,TRBV19,few,TGTGCCAGTAGTATACCCCTTCCTCCCGAAAAACTGTTTTTT,CASSIPLPPEKLFF
.,TRBJ1-2,TRBV19,.,TGTGCCAGTAGTAGCGACCTGGACTATGGCTACACCTTC,CASSSDLDYGYTF
.,TRBJ2-3,TRBV2,.,TGTGCCAGCGGGAGGGGGCGGGATACGCAGTATTTT,CASGRGRDTQYF
.,TRBJ1-1,TRBV19,few,TGTGCCAGTAGTGTTGGGGCCACTGAAGCTTTCTTT,CASSVGATEAFF
.,TRBJ2-3,TRBV10-3,.,TGTGCCATCAGTGGAACTGGGGGCACAGATACGCAGTATTTT,CAISGTGGTDTQYF
.,TRBJ1-2,TRBV11-2,.,TGTGCCAGCAGCTTTGGGGTTATAGGCTACACCTTC,CASSFGVIGYTF
TRBD2,TRBJ2-5,TRBV6-5,.,TGTGCCAGCAGTTACGGTGGCGCTAGCGGGGAAGAGACCCAGTACTTC,CASSYGGASGEETQYF
.,TRBJ2-5,TRBV2,.,TGTGCCAGCACAAATCGAGAGACCCAGTACTTC,CASTNRETQYF
TRBD2,TRBJ2-3,TRBV19,.,TGTGCCAGTAGTATAGTCCCACTAGCGGGGGGCACAGATACGCAGTATTTT,CASSIVPLAGGTDTQYF
.,TRBJ1-2,TRBV14,.,TGTGCCAGCAGCCTTGTGGCGGTAGGAGGCTACACCTTC,CASSLVAVGGYTF
TRBD1,TRBJ1-3,TRBV7-8,.,TGTGCCAGCAGCTCCCAGGACAGGGGGCGTTTTGTTGGAAACACCATATATTTT,CASSSQDRGRFVGNTIYF
TRBD1,TRBJ2-7,TRBV6-6,.,TGTGCCAGCAGCAACCCCGGGACAGGGGACGAGCAGTACTTC,CASSNPGTGDEQYF
.,TRBJ1-1,TRBV19,.,TGTGCCAGTAGTATTGGGATGGGGCAGGCGTACGCTGAAGCTTTCTTT,CASSIGMGQAYAEAFF